This T cell receptor (beta chain) comes out of a study of cytomegalovirus exposure and HLA in healthy donors. The repertoire was sequenced with immunoSEQ multiplex PCR; TCRdb's copy has only in-frame clones and lacks some. The sample shows 85,000 to 90,000 clones, approximately 96% of them seen only once. CDR3 length equals 12 residues. Trimming took 0 bases from V and 5 from J, leaving 5 bases between them. Germline V CDR1 and CDR2: SGDLS, YYNGEE. Study-level findings and limits: Specificity of three CMV-associated chains for CMV antigens was verified in vitro.

Of note for this clone: Its cognate antigen is unknown.

This clonotype was sampled from a man aged 18-30 years in good health and CMV-seronegative. The sequencing input was PBMCs. The chain uses TRBV9 and TRBJ2-5; D is ambiguous. The CDR3 DNA reads as TGTGCCAGCAGCGTAGCCGGGGAGACCCAGTACTTC. Translation: CASSVAGETQYF.